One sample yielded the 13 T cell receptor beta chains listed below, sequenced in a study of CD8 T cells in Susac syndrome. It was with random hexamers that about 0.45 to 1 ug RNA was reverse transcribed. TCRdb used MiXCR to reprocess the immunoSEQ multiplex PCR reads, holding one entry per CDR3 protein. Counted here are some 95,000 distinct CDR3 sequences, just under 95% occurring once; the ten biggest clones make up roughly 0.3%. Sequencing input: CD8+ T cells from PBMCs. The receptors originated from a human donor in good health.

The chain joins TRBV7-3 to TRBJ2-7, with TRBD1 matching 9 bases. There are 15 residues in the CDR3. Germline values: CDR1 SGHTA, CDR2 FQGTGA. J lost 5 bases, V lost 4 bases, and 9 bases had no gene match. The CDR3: CASSSRPGTGNEQYF. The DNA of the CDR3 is TGTGCCAGCAGCTCACGTCCCGGGACAGGGAACGAGCAGTACTTC.

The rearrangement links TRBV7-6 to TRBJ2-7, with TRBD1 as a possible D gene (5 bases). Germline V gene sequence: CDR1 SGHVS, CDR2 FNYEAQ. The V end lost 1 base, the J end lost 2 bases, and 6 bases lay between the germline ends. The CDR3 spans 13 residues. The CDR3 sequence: CASSLGQPYEQYF. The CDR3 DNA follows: TGTGCCAGCAGCTTAGGACAGCCCTACGAGCAGTACTTC.

CDR3 bases: TGTGCCAGCAGAACAGGGGGGAGCTACGAGCAGTACTTC. It encodes CASRTGGSYEQYF. The gene calls are TRBV12-3 or TRBV12-4 and TRBJ2-7; 8 bases align to TRBD1. The CDR3 runs 13 residues. J lost 3 bases, V lost 6 bases, and 4 bases had no gene match.

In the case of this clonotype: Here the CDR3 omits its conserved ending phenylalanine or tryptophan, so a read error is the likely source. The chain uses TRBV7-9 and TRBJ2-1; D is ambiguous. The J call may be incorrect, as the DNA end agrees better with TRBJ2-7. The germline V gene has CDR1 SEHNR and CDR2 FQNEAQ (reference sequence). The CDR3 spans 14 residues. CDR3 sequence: CASSPLAGPYEQYL. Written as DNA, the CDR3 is TGTGCCAGCAGCCCTCTGGCAGGCCCCTACGAGCAGTACCTC.

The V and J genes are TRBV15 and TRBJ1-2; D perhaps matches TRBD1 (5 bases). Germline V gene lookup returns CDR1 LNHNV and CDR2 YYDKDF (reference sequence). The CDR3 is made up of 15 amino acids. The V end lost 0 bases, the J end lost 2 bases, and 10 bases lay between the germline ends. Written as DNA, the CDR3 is TGTGCCACCAGCAGAGATAGGGGCAGGAACTATGGCTACACCTTC. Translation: CATSRDRGRNYGYTF.

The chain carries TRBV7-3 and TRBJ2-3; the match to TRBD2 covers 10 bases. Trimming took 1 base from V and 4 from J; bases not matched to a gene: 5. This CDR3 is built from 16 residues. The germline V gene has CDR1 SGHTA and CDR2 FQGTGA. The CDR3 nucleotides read TGTGCCAGCAGCTTAATCCAGCGGGGGGGCGCAGATACGCAGTATTTT. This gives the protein CASSLIQRGGADTQYF.

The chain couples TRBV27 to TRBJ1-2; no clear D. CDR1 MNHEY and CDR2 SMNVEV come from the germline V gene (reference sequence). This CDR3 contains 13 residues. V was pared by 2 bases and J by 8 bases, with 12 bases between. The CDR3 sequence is CASSLAGSQGYTF. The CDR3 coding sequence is TGTGCCAGCAGTTTAGCGGGATCCCAAGGCTACACCTTC.

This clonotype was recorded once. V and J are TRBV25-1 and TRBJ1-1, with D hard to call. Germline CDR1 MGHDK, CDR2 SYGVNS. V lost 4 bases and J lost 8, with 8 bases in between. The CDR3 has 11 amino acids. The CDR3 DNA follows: TGTGCCAGCAGTGGCGACATCGAAGCTTTCTTT. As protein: CASSGDIEAFF.

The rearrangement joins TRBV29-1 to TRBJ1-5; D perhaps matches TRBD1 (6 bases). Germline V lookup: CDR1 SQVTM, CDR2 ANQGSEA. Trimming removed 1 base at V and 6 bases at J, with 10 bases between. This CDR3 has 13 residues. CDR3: CSVEAGEGQPQHF. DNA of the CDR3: TGCAGCGTTGAAGCAGGGGAAGGTCAGCCCCAGCATTTT.

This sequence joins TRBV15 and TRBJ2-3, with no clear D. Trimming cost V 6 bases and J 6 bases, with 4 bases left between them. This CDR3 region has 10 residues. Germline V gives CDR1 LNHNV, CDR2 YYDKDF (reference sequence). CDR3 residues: CATRSDTQYF. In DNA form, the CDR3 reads TGTGCCACCAGAAGTGATACGCAGTATTTT.

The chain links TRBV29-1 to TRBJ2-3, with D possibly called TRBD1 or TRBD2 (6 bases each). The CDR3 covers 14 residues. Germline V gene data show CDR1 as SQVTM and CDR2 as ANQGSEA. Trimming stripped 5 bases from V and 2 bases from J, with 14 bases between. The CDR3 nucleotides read TGCAGCGTTTCCTCCCCGGGGGCCACAGATACGCAGTATTTT. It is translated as CSVSSPGATDTQYF.

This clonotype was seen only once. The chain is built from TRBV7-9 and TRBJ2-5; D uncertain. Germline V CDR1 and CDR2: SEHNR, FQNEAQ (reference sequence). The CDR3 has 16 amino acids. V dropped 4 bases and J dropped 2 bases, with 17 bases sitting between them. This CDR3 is CASSSRDEAVQETQYF. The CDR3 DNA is TGTGCCAGCAGCTCCCGTGACGAGGCTGTGCAAGAGACCCAGTACTTC.

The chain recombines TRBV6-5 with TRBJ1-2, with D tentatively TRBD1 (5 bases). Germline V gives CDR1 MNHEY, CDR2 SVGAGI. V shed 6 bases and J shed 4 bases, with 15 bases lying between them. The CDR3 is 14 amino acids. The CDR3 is CASRTLTGGYGYTF. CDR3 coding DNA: TGTGCCAGCAGAACCCTCACAGGAGGCTATGGCTACACCTTC.